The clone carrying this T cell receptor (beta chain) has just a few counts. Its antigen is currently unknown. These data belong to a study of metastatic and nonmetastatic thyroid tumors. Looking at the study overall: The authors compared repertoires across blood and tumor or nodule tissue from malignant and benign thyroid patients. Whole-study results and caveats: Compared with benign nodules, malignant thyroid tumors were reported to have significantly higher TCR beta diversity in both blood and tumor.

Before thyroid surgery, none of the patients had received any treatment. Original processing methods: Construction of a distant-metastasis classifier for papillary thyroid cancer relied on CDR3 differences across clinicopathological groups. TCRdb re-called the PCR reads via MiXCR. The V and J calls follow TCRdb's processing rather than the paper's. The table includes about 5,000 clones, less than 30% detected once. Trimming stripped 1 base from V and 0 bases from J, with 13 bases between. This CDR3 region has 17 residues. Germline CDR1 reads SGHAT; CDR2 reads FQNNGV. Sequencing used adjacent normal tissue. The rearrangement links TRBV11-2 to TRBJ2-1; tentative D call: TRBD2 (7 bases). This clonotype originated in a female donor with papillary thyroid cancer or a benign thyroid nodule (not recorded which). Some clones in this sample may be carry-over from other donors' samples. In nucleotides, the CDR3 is TGTGCCAGCAGCTTAGGAAGGGGGGGGAGCTCCTACAATGAGCAGTTCTTC. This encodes CASSLGRGGSSYNEQFF.